This is a list of T cell receptor beta chains from one sample in a study of T cell changes during pregnancy in multiple sclerosis. Data came from immunoSEQ multiplex PCR; TCRdb stores just in-frame clones and leaves some out. The sample shows 45,000 to 60,000 clones, 91% of them seen only once. The material was peripheral blood, obtained after pregnancy. The source of these receptors is a female donor in good health, enrolled as a control in a pregnancy study. CDR3s leave out the opening cysteine and the closing phenylalanine or tryptophan.

v_call	j_call	cdr3_aa
TRBV6-1	TRBJ2-1	ASSEGEGSYNEQF
TRBV28	TRBJ1-1	ASSPTGVKTEAF
TRBV5-1	TRBJ1-5	ASSLGVTGTQPQH
TRBV9	TRBJ1-2	ASSVKEGGQGNDGYT
TRBV6-1	TRBJ2-7	ASSETPGQRDVYEQY
TRBV28	TRBJ1-3	ASSLGVGTGENTIY
TRBV6-1	TRBJ2-7	ASSPYRDTYEQY
TRBV7-2	TRBJ2-2	ASSPGLNTGELF
TRBV25-1	TRBJ2-3	ASSWGPTDTQY
TRBV19	TRBJ1-2	ASSSPPGVLNANYGYT
TRBV9	TRBJ1-6	ASSVDQDNSPLH
TRBV15	TRBJ1-5	ATSRAGTGNQPQH
TRBV18	TRBJ2-5	ASSPMLAGGQETQY
TRBV5-1	TRBJ1-3	ASSLSRFGNTIY
TRBV27	TRBJ2-3	ASSPGGPRDTDTQY